This record looks at one T cell receptor beta chain sequence and its context. Replicate PCRs from sorted subsets contained around 190 ng DNA, which is 30,000 to 35,000 T cell genomes. Sequencing used immunoSEQ multiplex PCR; TCRdb keeps in-frame clones, though not all of them. The sample consists of 2,500,000 or so clones, roughly 93% of them appearing once. The sample originates from a study of shared clonotypes between healthy human individuals. Trimming left V 7 bases short and J 5 bases short, with 20 bases between. The CDR3 loop spans 14 amino acids. Germline values: CDR1 SQVTM, CDR2 ANQGSEA. This clonotype was sampled from a man younger than 30 in good health. Some clones in this sample may be carry-over from other donors' samples. Material for sequencing was naive CD4+ T cells from PBMCs. Regarding subset: CD45RA+ positively selected. The chain is built from TRBV29-1 and TRBJ1-1, with D possibly being TRBD1 (5 bases). CDR3 in amino acids: CSAITGDYGTEAFF. The CDR3 DNA reads as TGCAGCGCTATCACGGGGGACTATGGAACTGAAGCTTTCTTT.